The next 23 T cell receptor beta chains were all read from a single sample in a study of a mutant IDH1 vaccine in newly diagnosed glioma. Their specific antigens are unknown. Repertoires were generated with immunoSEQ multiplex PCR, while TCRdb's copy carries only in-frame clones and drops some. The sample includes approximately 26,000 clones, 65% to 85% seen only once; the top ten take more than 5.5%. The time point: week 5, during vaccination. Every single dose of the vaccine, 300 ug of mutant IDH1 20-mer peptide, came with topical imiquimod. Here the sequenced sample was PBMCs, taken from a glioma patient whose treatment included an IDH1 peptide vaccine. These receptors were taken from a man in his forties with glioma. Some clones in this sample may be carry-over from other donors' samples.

The CDR3 DNA reads TGTGCCATCGAAGCTGGGCGGGGGGGGATCACAGATACGCAGTATTTT. Its protein product is CAIEAGRGGITDTQYF. The chain joins TRBV10-3 to TRBJ2-3, with 9 bases identical to TRBD2. With V trimmed by 8 bases and J by 2 bases, 11 bases remained unmatched. The CDR3 is made up of 16 amino acids. Germline lookup yields CDR1 ENHRY and CDR2 SYGVKD.

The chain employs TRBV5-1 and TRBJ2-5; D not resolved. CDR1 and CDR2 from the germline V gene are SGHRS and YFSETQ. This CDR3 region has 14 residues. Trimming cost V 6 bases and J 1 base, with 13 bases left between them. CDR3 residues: CASTPVGFQETQYF. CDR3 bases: TGCGCCAGCACCCCCGTGGGGTTCCAAGAGACCCAGTACTTC.

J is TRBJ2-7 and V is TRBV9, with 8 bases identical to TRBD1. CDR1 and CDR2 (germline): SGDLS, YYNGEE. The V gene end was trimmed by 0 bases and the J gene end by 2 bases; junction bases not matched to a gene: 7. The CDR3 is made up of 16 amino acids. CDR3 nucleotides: TGTGCCAGCAGCGTAGCCGGACAGGGTTTCCCCTACGAGCAGTACTTC. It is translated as CASSVAGQGFPYEQYF.

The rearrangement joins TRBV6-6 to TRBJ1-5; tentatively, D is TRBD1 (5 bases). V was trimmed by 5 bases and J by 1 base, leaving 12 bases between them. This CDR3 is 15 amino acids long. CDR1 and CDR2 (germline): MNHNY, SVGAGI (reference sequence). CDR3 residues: CASSLNYRSNQPQHF. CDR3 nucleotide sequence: TGTGCCAGCAGTCTTAATTACAGGAGCAATCAGCCCCAGCATTTT.

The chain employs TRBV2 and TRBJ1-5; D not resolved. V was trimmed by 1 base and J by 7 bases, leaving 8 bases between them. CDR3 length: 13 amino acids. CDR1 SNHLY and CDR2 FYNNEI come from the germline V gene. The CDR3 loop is CASSEEGAQPQHF. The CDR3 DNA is TGTGCCAGCAGTGAAGAGGGTGCCCAGCCCCAGCATTTT.

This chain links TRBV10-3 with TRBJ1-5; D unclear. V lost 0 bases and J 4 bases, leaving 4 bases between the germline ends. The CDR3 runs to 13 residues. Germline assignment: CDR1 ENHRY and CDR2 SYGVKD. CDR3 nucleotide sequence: TGTGCCATCAGTGAGTCGATGAATCAGCCCCAGCATTTT. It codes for CAISESMNQPQHF.

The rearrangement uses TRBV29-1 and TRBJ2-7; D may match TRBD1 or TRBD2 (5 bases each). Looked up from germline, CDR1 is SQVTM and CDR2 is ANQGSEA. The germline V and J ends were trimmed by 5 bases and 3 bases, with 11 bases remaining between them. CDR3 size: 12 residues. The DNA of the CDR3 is TGCAGCGTTCAGAGGGGCAGCTACGAGCAGTACTTC. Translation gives CSVQRGSYEQYF.

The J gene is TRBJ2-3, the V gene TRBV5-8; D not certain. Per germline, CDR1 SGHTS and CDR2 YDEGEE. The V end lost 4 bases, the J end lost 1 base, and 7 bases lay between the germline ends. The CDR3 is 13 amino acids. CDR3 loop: CASSLSRTDTQYF. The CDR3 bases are TGTGCCAGCAGCCTTTCCCGCACAGATACGCAGTATTTT.

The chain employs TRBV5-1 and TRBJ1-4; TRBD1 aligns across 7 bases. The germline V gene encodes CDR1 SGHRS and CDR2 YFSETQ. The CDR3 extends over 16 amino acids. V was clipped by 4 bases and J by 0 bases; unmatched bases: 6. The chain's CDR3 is CASSQTTGTTNEKLFF. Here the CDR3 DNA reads TGCGCCAGCAGCCAGACGACAGGGACAACTAATGAAAAACTGTTTTTT.

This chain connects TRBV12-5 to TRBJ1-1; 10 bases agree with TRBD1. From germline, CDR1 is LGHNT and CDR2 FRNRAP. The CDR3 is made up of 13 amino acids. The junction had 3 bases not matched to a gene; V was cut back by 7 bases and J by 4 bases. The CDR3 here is CASDGQGGTEAFF. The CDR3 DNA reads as TGTGCTAGTGATGGACAGGGGGGCACTGAAGCTTTCTTT.

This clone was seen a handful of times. The CDR3 reads CASSLGGGGETQYF. CDR3 bases: TGTGCCAGCAGCTTGGGAGGCGGGGGAGAGACCCAGTACTTC. The rearrangement links TRBV5-4 to TRBJ2-5, with TRBD2 identical over 7 bases. Per the germline V gene, CDR1 is SGHNT and CDR2 is YYREEE (reference sequence). J was trimmed by 4 bases and V by 0 bases; bases with no gene match: 3. The CDR3 is 14 amino acids.

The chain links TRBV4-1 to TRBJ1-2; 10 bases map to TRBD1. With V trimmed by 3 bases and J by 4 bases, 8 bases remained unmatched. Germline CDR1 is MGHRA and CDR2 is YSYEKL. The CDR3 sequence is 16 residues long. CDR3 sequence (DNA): TGCGCCAGCAGCCAGGGACAGGGGACCGACGTCTATGGCTACACCTTC. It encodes CASSQGQGTDVYGYTF.

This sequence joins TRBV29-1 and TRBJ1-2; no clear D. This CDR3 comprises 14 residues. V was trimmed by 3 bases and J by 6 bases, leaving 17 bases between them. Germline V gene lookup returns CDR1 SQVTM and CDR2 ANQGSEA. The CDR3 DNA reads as TGCAGCGTTGAGAACGGATTAATAGAGAATGGCTACACCTTC. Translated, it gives CSVENGLIENGYTF.

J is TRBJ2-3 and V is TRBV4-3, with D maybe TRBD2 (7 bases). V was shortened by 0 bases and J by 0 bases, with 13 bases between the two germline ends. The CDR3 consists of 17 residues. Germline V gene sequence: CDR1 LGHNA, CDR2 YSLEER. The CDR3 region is CASSQDRGGPSTDTQYF. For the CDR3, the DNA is TGCGCCAGCAGCCAAGATAGGGGGGGGCCTAGCACAGATACGCAGTATTTT.

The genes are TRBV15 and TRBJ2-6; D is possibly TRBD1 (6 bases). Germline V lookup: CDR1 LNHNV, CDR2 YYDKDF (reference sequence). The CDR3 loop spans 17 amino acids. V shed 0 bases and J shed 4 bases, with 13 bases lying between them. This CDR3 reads CATSRERTGSGANVLTF. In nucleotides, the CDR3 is TGTGCCACCAGCAGAGAACGTACAGGGTCCGGGGCCAACGTCCTGACTTTC.

The CDR3 region is CAWSSLAGGYNEQFF. The DNA for the CDR3 is TGTGCCTGGAGTTCCCTAGCGGGGGGATACAATGAGCAGTTCTTC. The genes are TRBV30 and TRBJ2-1; 11 nucleotides line up with TRBD2. V trimming: 2 bases; J trimming: 4 bases; junction bases outside the gene matches: 4. The length of the CDR3 is 15 residues. Per the germline V gene, CDR1 is GTSNPN and CDR2 is SVGIG (reference sequence).

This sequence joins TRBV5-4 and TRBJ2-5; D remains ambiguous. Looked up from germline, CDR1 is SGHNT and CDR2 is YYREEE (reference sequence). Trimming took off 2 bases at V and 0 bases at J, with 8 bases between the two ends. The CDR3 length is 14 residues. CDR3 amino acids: CASSFGGDQETQYF. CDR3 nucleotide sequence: TGTGCCAGCAGCTTTGGTGGCGACCAAGAGACCCAGTACTTC.

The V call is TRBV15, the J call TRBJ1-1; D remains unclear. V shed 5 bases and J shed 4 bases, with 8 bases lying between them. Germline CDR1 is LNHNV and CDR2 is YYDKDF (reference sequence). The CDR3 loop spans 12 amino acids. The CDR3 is CATSPLSTEAFF. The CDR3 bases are TGTGCCACCAGCCCCTTGTCCACTGAAGCTTTCTTT.

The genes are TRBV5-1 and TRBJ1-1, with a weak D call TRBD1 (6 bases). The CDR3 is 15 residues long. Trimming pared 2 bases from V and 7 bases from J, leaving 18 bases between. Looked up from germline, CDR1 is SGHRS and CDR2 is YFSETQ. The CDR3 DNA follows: TGCGCCAGCAGCTTAGGTGGGACAACTAATCATGAAGCTTTCTTT. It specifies CASSLGGTTNHEAFF.

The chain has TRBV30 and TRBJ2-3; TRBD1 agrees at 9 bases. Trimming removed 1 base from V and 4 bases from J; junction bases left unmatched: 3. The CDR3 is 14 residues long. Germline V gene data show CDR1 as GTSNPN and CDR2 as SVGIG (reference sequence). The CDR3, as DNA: TGTGCCTGGAGTGCCGGACAGGGGCCAGATACGCAGTATTTT. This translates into CAWSAGQGPDTQYF.

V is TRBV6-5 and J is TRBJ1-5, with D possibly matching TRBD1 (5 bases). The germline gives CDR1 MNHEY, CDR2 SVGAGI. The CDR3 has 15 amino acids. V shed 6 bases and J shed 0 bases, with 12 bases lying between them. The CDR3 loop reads CASSPQAYSNQPQHF. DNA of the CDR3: TGTGCCAGCAGCCCACAGGCGTATAGCAATCAGCCCCAGCATTTT.

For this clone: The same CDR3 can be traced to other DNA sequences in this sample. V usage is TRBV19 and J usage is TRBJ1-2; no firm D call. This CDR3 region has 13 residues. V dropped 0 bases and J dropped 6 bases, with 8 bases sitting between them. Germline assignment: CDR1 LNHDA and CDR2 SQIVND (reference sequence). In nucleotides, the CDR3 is TGTGCCAGTAGTATAGATGGCCGGGATGGCTACACCTTC. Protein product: CASSIDGRDGYTF.

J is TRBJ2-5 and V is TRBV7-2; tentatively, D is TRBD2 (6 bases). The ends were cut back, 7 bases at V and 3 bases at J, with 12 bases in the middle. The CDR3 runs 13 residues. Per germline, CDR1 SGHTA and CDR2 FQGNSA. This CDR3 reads CASTRRGEETQYF. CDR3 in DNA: TGTGCCAGCACCAGGAGGGGAGAAGAGACCCAGTACTTC.